This TCR beta chain was retrieved from a study of tumor and adjacent non-tumor tissue in lung cancer. About the study: Patients comprised 12 adenocarcinoma, a couple of squamous cell carcinoma and 1 small cell lung cancer. Each sample yielded 3.5 million to 5 million productive TCRbeta reads on average.

RNA was extracted from bulk tissue without any cell sorting. This non-tumor lung sample came from over 3 cm beyond the tumor edge. Germline V gene lookup returns CDR1 SEHNR and CDR2 FQNEAQ (reference sequence). The CDR3 length is 14 residues. With 3 bases removed from V and 2 bases from J, the gap between germline ends came to 11 bases. Overall study results and limits: Significantly higher TCR diversity was found in tumor than normal lung. Top 100 clones took a larger repertoire share in normal lung.

Turning to this clonotype: Its antigen remains unknown.

TCRbeta libraries were built with three rounds of nested PCR, modified from ARM-PCR. MiXCR, applied by TCRdb to the multiplex PCR reads, yields one record per CDR3 protein. The data hold more than 85,000 distinct CDR3 sequences, with around three fifths observed a single time. The sequence was obtained from a man aged 25 to 40 with non-small cell lung cancer. The J gene is TRBJ2-7, the V gene TRBV7-9; tentative D call: TRBD2 (5 bases). Specimen: distant non-tumor lung tissue. CDR3 loop: CASSLDSRAYEQYF. The CDR3 region has the DNA TGTGCCAGCAGCTTGGACTCTAGGGCCTACGAGCAGTACTTC.